This T cell receptor beta chain derives from a study of identifying expanded T cells in peripheral blood. Broader study findings: About 1.2 clones differed between technical replicates, versus approximately 17 and 20 over time. Variance in clone template counts between two-week samples significantly increased with total template count across all healthy donors.

Collection occurred without any documented infections or immune events in donors. Points on this clone: No antigen is known for it. The junction shows a germline mismatch at one end, possibly a read error. The same CDR3 arises from other DNA sequences in this sample as well.

Data came from immunoSEQ multiplex PCR; TCRdb stores just in-frame clones and leaves some out. The table lists about 58,000 clones, around 90% of them singletons. Specimen: blood. The TCR originated in a person between 18 and 75 years old in good health.

The CDR3 protein is CASSPPGDTQYF. The DNA for the CDR3 is TGTGCCAGCTCCCCACCCGGGGATACGCAATATTTT. This rearrangement joins TRBV6-5 to TRBJ2-3; possibly TRBD2 for D (5 bases). Germline V lookup: CDR1 MNHEY, CDR2 SVGAGI. This CDR3 is built from 12 residues.